This T cell receptor beta chain was recovered during a study of identical twins. The germline V gene encodes CDR1 LNHNV and CDR2 YYDKDF (reference sequence). The V end lost 0 bases, the J end lost 8 bases, and 14 bases lay between the germline ends. This CDR3 region has 15 residues. Notes on this clonotype: Antigen specificity is unknown.

TCRdb passed the 5' RACE reads through MiXCR, listing each CDR3 protein once. The sample lists around 500,000 distinct CDR3 sequences; approximately 15% were seen once. Study-level findings and limits: Fewer insertions marked abundant cord blood beta clonotypes; young adult naive trended weakly, memory not at all.

These data were also filed under a second study, of yellow fever vaccine responses in identical twins.

V usage is TRBV15 and J usage is TRBJ2-4; D gene uncertain. The source of this sequence is a woman younger than 35 in good health. Sequencing used CD4+ T cells sorted from blood. This chain's CDR3 is CATSRDDSRFHIQYF. Written as DNA, the CDR3 is TGTGCCACCAGCAGAGATGATAGCAGATTCCACATTCAGTACTTC. Drawing the rest from reference TRBV15 and TRBJ2-4, the complete variable domain is DAMVIQNPRYQVTQFGKPVTLSCSQTLNHNVMYWYQQKSSQAPKLLFHYYDKDFNNEADTPDNFQSRRPNTSFCFLDIRSPGLGDTAMYLCATSRDDSRFHIQYFGAGTRLSVL.